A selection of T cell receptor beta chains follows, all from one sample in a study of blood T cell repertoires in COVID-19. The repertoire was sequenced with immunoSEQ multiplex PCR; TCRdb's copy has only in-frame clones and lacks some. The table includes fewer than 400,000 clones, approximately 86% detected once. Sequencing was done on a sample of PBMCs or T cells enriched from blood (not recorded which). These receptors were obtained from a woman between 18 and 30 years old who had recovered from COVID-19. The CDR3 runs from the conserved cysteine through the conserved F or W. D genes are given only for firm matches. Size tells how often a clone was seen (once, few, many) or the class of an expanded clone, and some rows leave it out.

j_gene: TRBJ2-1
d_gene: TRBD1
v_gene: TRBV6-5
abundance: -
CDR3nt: TGTGCCAGCAGAATGGGACAGGCATACAATGAGCAGTTCTTC
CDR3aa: CASRMGQAYNEQFF

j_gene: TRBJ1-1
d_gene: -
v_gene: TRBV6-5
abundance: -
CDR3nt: TGTGCCAGCAGTTACACTGCGAACACTGAAGCTTTCTTT
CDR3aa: CASSYTANTEAFF

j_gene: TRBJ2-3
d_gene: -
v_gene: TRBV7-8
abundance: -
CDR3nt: TGTGCCAGCAGCTTAGAAGTCAGAGATACGCAGTATTTT
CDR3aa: CASSLEVRDTQYF

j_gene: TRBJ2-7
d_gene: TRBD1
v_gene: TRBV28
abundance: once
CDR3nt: TGTGCCAGCAGTTCGACAGGGAACGAGCAGTACTTC
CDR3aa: CASSSTGNEQYF

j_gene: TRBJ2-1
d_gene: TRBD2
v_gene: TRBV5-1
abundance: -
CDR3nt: TGCGCCAGCAGCTTGTACGGGGGGGAAAATGAGCAGTTCTTC
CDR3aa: CASSLYGGENEQFF

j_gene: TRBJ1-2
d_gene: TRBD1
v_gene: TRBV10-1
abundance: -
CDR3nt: TGCGCCAGCACCCCAGCGACAGGGACCTATGGCTACACCTTC
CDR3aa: CASTPATGTYGYTF

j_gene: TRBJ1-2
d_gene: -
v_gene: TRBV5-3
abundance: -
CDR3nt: TGTGCCAGAAGCTTGCTAGGGGCGGGGGACTATGGCTACACCTTC
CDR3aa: CARSLLGAGDYGYTF

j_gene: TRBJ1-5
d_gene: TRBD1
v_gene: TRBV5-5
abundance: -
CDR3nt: TGTGCCAGCAGCTCCGGACAGGGCCATCAGCCCCAGCATTTT
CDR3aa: CASSSGQGHQPQHF

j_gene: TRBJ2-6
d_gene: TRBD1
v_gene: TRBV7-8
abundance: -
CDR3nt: TGTGCCAGCAGCTTAGGGGCGGGACAGGGCGTCTCTGGGGCCAACGTCCTGACTTTC
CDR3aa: CASSLGAGQGVSGANVLTF

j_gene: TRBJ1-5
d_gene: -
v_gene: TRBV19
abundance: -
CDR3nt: TGTGCCAGTAGTAAATTGGGGGGGGATTGGAGTCAGCCCCAGCATTTT
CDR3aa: CASSKLGGDWSQPQHF

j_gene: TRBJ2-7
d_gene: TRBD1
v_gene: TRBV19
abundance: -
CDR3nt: TGTGCCAGTAGTATAGATCGGACAGGGAAGAGCTCCTACGAGCAGTACTTC
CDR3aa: CASSIDRTGKSSYEQYF

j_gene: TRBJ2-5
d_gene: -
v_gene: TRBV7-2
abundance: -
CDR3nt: TGTGCCAGCAGCTTACAGGGGGGCCCTCAAGAGACCCAGTACTTC
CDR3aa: CASSLQGGPQETQYF

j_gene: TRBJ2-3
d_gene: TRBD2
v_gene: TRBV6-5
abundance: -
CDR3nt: TGTGCCAGCTCAGGACTAGCGGGAACAGATACGCAGTATTTT
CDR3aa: CASSGLAGTDTQYF

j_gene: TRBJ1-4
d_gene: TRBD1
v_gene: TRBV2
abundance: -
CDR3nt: TGTGCCAGCAGTGACAGGGGACAGGTTAATGAAAAACTGTTTTTT
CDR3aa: CASSDRGQVNEKLFF

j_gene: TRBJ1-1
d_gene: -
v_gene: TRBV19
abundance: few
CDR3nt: TGTGCCAGTAGTACTAACCTTATGAACACTGAAGCTTTCTTT
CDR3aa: CASSTNLMNTEAFF

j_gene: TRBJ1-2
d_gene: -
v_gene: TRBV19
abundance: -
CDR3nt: TGTGCCAGTAGTACCCAAGGCGGGGGGCCGAACTATGGCTACACCTTC
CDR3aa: CASSTQGGGPNYGYTF

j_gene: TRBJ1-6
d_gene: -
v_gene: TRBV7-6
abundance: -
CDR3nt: TGTGCCAGCAGCTTAGTGGAAGGGAGAAATTCACCCCTCCACTTT
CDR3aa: CASSLVEGRNSPLHF

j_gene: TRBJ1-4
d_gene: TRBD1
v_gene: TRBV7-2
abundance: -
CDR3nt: TGTGCCAGCAGCTGGGACAGGGGGACTGAAAAACTGTTTTTT
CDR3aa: CASSWDRGTEKLFF

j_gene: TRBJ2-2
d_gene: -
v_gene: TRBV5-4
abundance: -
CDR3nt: TGTGCCAGCAGCCCTGGAGGGCAAGGGGAGCTGTTTTTT
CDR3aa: CASSPGGQGELFF

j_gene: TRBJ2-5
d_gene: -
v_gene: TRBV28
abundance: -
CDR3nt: TGTGCCAGCAGTTTGAGGGAAGAGACCCAGTACTTC
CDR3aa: CASSLREETQYF

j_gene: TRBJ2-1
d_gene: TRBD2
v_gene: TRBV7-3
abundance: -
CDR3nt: TGTGCCAGCAGCCCCATACCCCGGACTAGCGGGAGCTCCTACAATGAGCAGTTCTTC
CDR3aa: CASSPIPRTSGSSYNEQFF

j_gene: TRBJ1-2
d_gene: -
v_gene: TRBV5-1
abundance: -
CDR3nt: TGCGCCAGCAGCTTGGACTCCCCTGTACTAGCTAACTATGGCTACACCTTC
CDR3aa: CASSLDSPVLANYGYTF

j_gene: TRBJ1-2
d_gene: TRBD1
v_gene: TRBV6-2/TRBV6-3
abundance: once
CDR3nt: TGTGCCAGCAGTTGGGTCGGGACAGCCGGCGGCTACACCTTC
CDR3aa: CASSWVGTAGGYTF

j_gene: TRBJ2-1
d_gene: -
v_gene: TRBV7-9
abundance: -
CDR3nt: TGTGCCAGCCGTTGGCGGGATAACAATGAGCAGTTCTTC
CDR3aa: CASRWRDNNEQFF

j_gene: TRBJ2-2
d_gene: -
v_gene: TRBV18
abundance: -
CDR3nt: TGTGCCAGCTCACCGCTCAGGGCCGGTGGAGAGGCCGGGGAGCTGTTTTTT
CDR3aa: CASSPLRAGGEAGELFF

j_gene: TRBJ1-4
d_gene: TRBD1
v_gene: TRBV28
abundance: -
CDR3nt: TGTGCCAGCAGTCCCCCACAGGGGTTAAGGGAAAAACTGTTTTTT
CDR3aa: CASSPPQGLREKLFF

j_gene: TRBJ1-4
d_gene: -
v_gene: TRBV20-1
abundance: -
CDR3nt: TGCAGCGCTCTAGTCGAAAAACTGTTTTTT
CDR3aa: CSALVEKLFF

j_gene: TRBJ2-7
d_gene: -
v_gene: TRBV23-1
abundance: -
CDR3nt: TGCGCCAGCAGTCAACCTAGCCGGGCTGTATACGAGCAGTACTTC
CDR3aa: CASSQPSRAVYEQYF

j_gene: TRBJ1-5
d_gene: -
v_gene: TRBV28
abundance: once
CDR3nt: TGTGCCAGCAGTAATTCAGCGGGACTTCATCAGCCCCAGCATTTT
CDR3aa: CASSNSAGLHQPQHF

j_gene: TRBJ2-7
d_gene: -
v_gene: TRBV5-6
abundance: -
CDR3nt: TGTGCCAGCAGCTTGGGCGACACGGCGGGGAACGAGCAGTACTTC
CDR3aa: CASSLGDTAGNEQYF

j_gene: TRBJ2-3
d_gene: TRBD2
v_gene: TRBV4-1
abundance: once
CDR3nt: TGCGCCAGCAGCCAAGCGACCGCTAGCGGGAGGGCTTGGGGCACAGATACGCAGTATTTT
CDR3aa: CASSQATASGRAWGTDTQYF

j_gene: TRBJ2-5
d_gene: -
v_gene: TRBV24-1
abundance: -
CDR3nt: TGTGCCACCAGTGAGGGGGGAGGCCTTCAAGAGACCCAGTACTTC
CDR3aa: CATSEGGGLQETQYF

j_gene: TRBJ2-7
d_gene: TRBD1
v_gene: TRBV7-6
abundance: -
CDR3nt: TGTGCCAGCAGCGCGGACAGGGTGAGCGAGCAGTACTTC
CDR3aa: CASSADRVSEQYF

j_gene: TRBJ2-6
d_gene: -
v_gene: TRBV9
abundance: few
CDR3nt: TGTGCCAGCAGCGTAACCAGCGACTCTGGGGCCAACGTCCTGACTTTC
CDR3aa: CASSVTSDSGANVLTF

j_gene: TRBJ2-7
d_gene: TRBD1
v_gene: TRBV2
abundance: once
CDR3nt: TGTGCCAGCAGTGACCAGGGGGCAGCCTACGAGCAGTACTTC
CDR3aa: CASSDQGAAYEQYF

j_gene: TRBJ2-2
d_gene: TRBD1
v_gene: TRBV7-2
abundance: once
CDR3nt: TGTGCCAGCAGCTTAGAGGACAGGGCGAACACCGGGGAGCTGTTTTTT
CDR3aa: CASSLEDRANTGELFF

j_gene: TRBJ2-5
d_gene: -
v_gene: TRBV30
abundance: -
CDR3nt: TGTGCCTGGAACATCGGGAATGCCTTCCTGGAGACCCAGTACTTC
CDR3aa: CAWNIGNAFLETQYF

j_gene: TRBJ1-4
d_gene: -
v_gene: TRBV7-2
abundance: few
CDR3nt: TGTGCCAGCAGCTTAGACGGCGGAACTAATGAAAAACTGTTTTTT
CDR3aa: CASSLDGGTNEKLFF

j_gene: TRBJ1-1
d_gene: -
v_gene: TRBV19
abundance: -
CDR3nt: TGTGCCAGTAGTAGAAGATTAGTGAACACTGAAGCTTTCTTT
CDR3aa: CASSRRLVNTEAFF

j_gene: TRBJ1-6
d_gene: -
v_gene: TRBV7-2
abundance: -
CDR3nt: TGTGCCAGCAGCTTAGATCCGAATTCACCCCTCCACTTT
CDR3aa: CASSLDPNSPLHF

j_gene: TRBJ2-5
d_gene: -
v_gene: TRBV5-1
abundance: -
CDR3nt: TGCGCCAGCAGCTTGGCCCTCTCTTTAGGGAAGTCGGGGGAGACCCAGTACTTC
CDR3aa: CASSLALSLGKSGETQYF

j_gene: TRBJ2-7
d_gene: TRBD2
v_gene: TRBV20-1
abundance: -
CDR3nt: TGCAGTGCTAGTAGTACTAGCGGAAAAACCCACGAGCAGTACTTC
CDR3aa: CSASSTSGKTHEQYF

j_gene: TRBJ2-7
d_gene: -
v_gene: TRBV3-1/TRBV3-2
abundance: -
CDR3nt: TGTGCCAGCAGCCAAGGCAGAGGCTACGAGCAGTACTTC
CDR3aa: CASSQGRGYEQYF

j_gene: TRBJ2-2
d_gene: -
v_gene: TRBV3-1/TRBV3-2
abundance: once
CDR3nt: TGTGCCAGCCTTCGGTCTCAGGGCGCCGGGGAGCTGTTTTTT
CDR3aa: CASLRSQGAGELFF

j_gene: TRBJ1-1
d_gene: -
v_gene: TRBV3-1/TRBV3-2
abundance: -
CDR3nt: TGTGCCAGCAGCCAATCCTCACAGAACACTGAAGCTTTCTTT
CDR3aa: CASSQSSQNTEAFF

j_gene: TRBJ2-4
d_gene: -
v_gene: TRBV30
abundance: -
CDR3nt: TGTGCCTGGAGCCAGACAGGCGTCAAAAACATTCAGTACTTC
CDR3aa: CAWSQTGVKNIQYF

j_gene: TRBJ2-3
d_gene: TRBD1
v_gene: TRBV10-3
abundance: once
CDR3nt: TGTGCCAGCCGGACAGGGGGCACAGATACGCAGTATTTT
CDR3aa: CASRTGGTDTQYF

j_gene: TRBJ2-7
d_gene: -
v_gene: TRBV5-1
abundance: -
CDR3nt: TGCGCCAGCAGCCGGGACACTTTCTACGAGCAGTACTTC
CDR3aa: CASSRDTFYEQYF

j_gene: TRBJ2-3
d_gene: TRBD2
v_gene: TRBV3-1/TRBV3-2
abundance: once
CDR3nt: TGTGCCAGCAGCGCGTGGACTAGCGGAAACACAGATACGCAGTATTTT
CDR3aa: CASSAWTSGNTDTQYF

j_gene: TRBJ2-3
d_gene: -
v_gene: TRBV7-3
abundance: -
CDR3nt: TGTGCCAGCAGCTTATTCGGAGCGGGCCTCGGGGATACGCAGTATTTT
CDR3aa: CASSLFGAGLGDTQYF

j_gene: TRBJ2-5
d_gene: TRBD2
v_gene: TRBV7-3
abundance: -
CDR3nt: TGTGCCAGCAGCCCCGCGGGGGACCAAGAGACCCAGTACTTC
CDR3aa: CASSPAGDQETQYF

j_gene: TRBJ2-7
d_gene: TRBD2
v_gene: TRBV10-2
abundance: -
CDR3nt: TGCGCCAGCAGTGAGGGCGGGAGCTCCTACGAGCAGTACTTC
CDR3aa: CASSEGGSSYEQYF

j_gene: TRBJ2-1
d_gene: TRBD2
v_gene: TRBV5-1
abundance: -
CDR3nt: TGCGCCAGCAGCTTGGGACTAGCGGGGTACAATGAGCAGTTCTTC
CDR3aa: CASSLGLAGYNEQFF

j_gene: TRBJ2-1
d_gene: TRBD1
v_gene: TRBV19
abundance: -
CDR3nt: TGTGCCAGTAGTTTAAGACAGGGGCGGAATGAGCAGTTCTTC
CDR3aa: CASSLRQGRNEQFF